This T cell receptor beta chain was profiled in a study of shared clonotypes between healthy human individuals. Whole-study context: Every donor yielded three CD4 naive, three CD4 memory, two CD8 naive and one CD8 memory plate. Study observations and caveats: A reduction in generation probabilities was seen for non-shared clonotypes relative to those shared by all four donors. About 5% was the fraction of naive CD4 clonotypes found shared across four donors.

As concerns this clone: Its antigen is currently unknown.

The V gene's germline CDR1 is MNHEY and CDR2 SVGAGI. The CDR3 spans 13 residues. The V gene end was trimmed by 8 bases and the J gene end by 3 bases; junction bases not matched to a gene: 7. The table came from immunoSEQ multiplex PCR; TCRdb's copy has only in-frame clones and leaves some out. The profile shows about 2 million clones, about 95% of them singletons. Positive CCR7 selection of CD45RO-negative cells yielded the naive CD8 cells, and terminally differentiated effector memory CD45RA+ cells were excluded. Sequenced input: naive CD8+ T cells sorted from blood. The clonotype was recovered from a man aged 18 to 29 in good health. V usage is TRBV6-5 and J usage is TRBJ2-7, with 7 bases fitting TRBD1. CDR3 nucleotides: TGTGCCAGCTCCACAGGGGAAGGCTACGAGCAGTACTTC. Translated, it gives CASSTGEGYEQYF.